This T cell receptor (beta chain) originates from a study of blood T cell repertoires in COVID-19. Study at large: From T cells, B-cell-depleted T cells, or PBMCs came the material, which was cDNA or gDNA.

Produced via immunoSEQ multiplex PCR; TCRdb's table is partial and in-frame only. The table lists some 220,000 clones, 65% to 85% of them singletons. Between the trimmed V and J ends, which lost 2 bases and 9 bases, there was a span of 17 bases. The CDR3 totals 15 residues. CDR1 is MNHNS, CDR2 SASEGT, per germline. The source is a human donor in a cohort sampled during active COVID-19. J is TRBJ1-5 and V is TRBV6-1; D might be TRBD1 (5 bases). Sequencing was carried out using peripheral blood. CDR3 loop: CASSETGGALRPQHF. CDR3 nucleotides: TGTGCCAGCAGTGAAACGGGAGGGGCCCTACGGCCCCAGCATTTT.